This T cell receptor (beta chain) derives from a study of shared clonotypes between healthy human individuals. About the study: Two female and a few male donors aged 18 to 49 were enrolled. Each donor's CD4 naive and CD4 memory cells filled three plates apiece, CD8 naive two, and CD8 memory one.

Findings and caveats of the study: Only a few donors were included, so the genetic and exposure-history diversity represented was limited. Clonotypes shared by all four sorted-subset donors had higher generation probabilities than non-shared clonotypes.

The method was immunoSEQ multiplex PCR; TCRdb's version includes in-frame clones alone and lacks a portion of them. The top ten hold roughly 0.55% of the sample, which has 900,000 to 1,200,000 clones, 75% to 85% seen once. Concerning this clone: The target antigen is unknown.

The CDR3 contains 14 residues. The clonotype originates from a man aged 18 to 30 in good health. Some clones in this sample may be carry-over from other donors' samples. Source material: memory CD4+ T cells from PBMCs. Described subset: CD45RA-negative fraction. The chain combines TRBV12-2 with TRBJ2-7. TRBV12-2 is an annotated pseudogene. For the CDR3, the DNA is TGTGCAAGTCGCTTAGCGATGGGTGGGATTGAGCAGTACTTC. Translation gives CASRLAMGGIEQYF.